This T cell receptor (beta chain) came from a study of blood T cell repertoires in COVID-19. The wider study: The study drew acute and convalescent COVID-19 samples from the United States, Italy and Spain. PBMCs, B-cell-depleted T cells, or T cells were the source of the cDNA or gDNA that made up the material.

Original methodology: From reference gene primer amplification, estimates of nucleated cell counts were derived. Sequencing used immunoSEQ multiplex PCR; TCRdb keeps in-frame clones, though not all of them. V, J and clone size derive from that table, while D and trimming were established from the DNA sequence. Of about 130,000 clones in the sample, roughly 83% were seen once. The CDR3 sequence is 12 residues long. Germline V gives CDR1 MNHNS, CDR2 SASEGT. The germline V and J ends were trimmed by 2 bases and 3 bases, with 5 bases remaining between them. In its sample, this clone was seen a few times. Sample: peripheral blood. This clonotype was obtained from a woman aged 45-65 years with acute or convalescent COVID-19. The J gene is TRBJ2-7, the V gene TRBV6-1; D gene ambiguous. CDR3 coding DNA: TGTGCCAGCAGTGAACAGAACTACGAGCAGTACTTC. Amino acid sequence: CASSEQNYEQYF.